The following is a T cell receptor (beta chain) sequence with its context. Its antigen is still unknown. The data were taken from a study of shared clonotypes between healthy human individuals. Study-wide results and caveats: About 5% of naive CD4 clonotypes were shared across four donors.

CDR1 and CDR2 from the germline V gene are MNHEY and SVGAGI. CDR3 length: 12 amino acids. Trimming took off 2 bases at V and 8 bases at J, with 9 bases between the two ends. Donors were Caucasian adults residing in Nashville, Tennessee, USA. Produced via immunoSEQ multiplex PCR; TCRdb's table is partial and in-frame only. This table has hundreds of thousands of clones, less than 98% appearing once. The specimen sequenced was naive CD4+ T cells sorted from blood. Subset of the sample: CD45RA+ positively selected. The sequence came from a woman aged 25 to 39 in good health. This rearrangement joins TRBV6-5 to TRBJ1-1, with D maybe TRBD1 (6 bases). CDR3 DNA sequence: TGTGCCAGCAGTTACGAAGGGACAGAAGCTTTCTTT. Translation gives CASSYEGTEAFF.